These 22 T cell receptor beta chains originate from one sample sequenced in a study of neurological immune-mediated disorders. TCRdb recomputed calls from the 5' RACE reads with MiXCR, one row per CDR3 protein. The sample contains tens of thousands of distinct CDR3 sequences, around 3.5% of which appear only once. Sequencing was carried out using PBMCs. The source of these receptors is a woman between 45 and 65 years old with multiple sclerosis.

This clonotype was counted at least ten times. CDR3: CSARGTSGGNYNEQFF. The CDR3 DNA reads as TGCAGTGCTAGAGGGACTAGCGGGGGCAATTACAATGAGCAGTTCTTC. The V and J genes are TRBV20-1 and TRBJ2-1, with TRBD2 identical over 13 bases. V shed 1 base and J 4 bases; nucleotides not matched to a gene: 4. The CDR3 extends over 16 amino acids. Per the germline V gene, CDR1 is DFQATT and CDR2 is SNEGSKA (reference sequence).

Many counts were recorded for this clonotype. This chain uses TRBV7-3 with TRBJ1-1; TRBD1 aligns across 7 bases. The V segment lost 5 bases and the J segment 5 bases; nucleotides outside the gene matches: 8. Germline V gene lookup returns CDR1 SGHTA and CDR2 FQGTGA. This CDR3 is 14 amino acids long. DNA of the CDR3: TGTGCCAGCAGCCCAAGGACAGGTGGGACTGAAGCTTTCTTT. Its protein is CASSPRTGGTEAFF.

This clonotype was seen ten or more times. The rearrangement uses TRBV7-2 and TRBJ2-7; weak D call: TRBD2 (5 bases). CDR1 is SGHTA and CDR2 is FQGNSA in the germline V gene. The ends were cut back, 5 bases at V and 3 bases at J, with 14 bases in the middle. There are 14 residues in the CDR3. The CDR3 spells CASSPVVGVYEQYF. CDR3 DNA sequence: TGTGCCAGCAGCCCCGTAGTCGGGGTCTACGAGCAGTACTTC.

This clonotype was observed at least ten times. The CDR3 loop is CASSSLVAYEQYF. The CDR3 region has the DNA TGTGCCAGCAGTTCACTAGTTGCCTACGAGCAGTACTTC. This rearrangement joins TRBV6-5 to TRBJ2-7, with TRBD2 as a possible D gene (5 bases). Trimming cost V 4 bases and J 2 bases, with 9 bases left between them. The germline CDR1 and CDR2 sequences are MNHEY and SVGAGI. CDR3 length equals 13 residues.

This clonotype has ten or more counts. This rearrangement joins TRBV9 to TRBJ2-1, with TRBD2 matching 9 bases. Germline lookup yields CDR1 SGDLS and CDR2 YYNGEE. V was clipped by 4 bases and J by 4 bases; unmatched bases: 6. The CDR3 extends over 15 amino acids. The CDR3 region has the DNA TGTGCCAGCAGCCCTAAGCGGGGGGATTACAATGAGCAGTTCTTC. Protein: CASSPKRGDYNEQFF. The full variable domain, with the rest looked up from reference TRBV9 and TRBJ2-1, is DSGVTQTPKHLITATGQRVTLRCSPRSGDLSVYWYQQSLDQGLQFLIQYYNGEERAKGNILERFSAQQFPDLHSELNLSSLELGDSALYFCASSPKRGDYNEQFFGPGTRLTVL.

Only a few counts were recorded for this clonotype. The chain has TRBV18 and TRBJ2-3; D not certain. Trimming stripped 3 bases from V and 1 base from J, with 8 bases between. The CDR3 runs 14 residues. The germline V gene has CDR1 KGHSH and CDR2 LQKENI. The CDR3 nucleotides read TGTGCCAGCTCACCTCCTGAGGGCACAGATACGCAGTATTTT. Translation: CASSPPEGTDTQYF.

A few counts support this clonotype. The V gene is TRBV6-5, the J gene TRBJ2-7; 13 bases are shared with TRBD2. The V segment lost 2 bases and the J segment 6 bases; nucleotides outside the gene matches: 4. The CDR3 consists of 15 residues. Germline lookup yields CDR1 MNHEY and CDR2 SVGAGI. The CDR3 spells CASSYGGLAGLEQYF. The CDR3 DNA follows: TGTGCCAGCAGTTACGGGGGACTAGCGGGGCTCGAGCAGTACTTC.

This clonotype was counted many times. The rearrangement joins TRBV6-6 to TRBJ2-5, with a possible D match to TRBD2 (5 bases). CDR1 and CDR2 from the germline V gene are MNHNY and SVGAGI (reference sequence). The CDR3 spans 14 residues. V lost 2 bases and J 1 base, leaving 8 bases between the germline ends. This CDR3 reads CASSYEGSQETQYF. Here the CDR3 DNA reads TGTGCCAGCAGTTACGAGGGCTCCCAAGAGACCCAGTACTTC.

This clonotype was observed at least ten times. V usage is TRBV20-1 and J usage is TRBJ2-7, with D tentatively TRBD1 (6 bases). The V gene's germline CDR1 is DFQATT and CDR2 SNEGSKA (reference sequence). This CDR3 is built from 12 residues. Trimming shortened V by 6 bases and J by 2 bases, and 11 bases separated the two germline ends. The CDR3 DNA sequence: TGCAGTGCCGAGGGGGATACCTACGAGCAGTACTTC. The encoded protein is CSAEGDTYEQYF.

This clonotype was picked up many times. The chain recombines TRBV20-1 with TRBJ2-3; TRBD2 is a possible D gene (5 bases). Germline CDR1 reads DFQATT; CDR2 reads SNEGSKA (reference sequence). This CDR3 contains 15 residues. V lost 0 bases and J 2 bases, leaving 12 bases between the germline ends. The CDR3 here is CSARDRVRATDTQYF. The CDR3 DNA sequence: TGCAGTGCTAGAGATCGGGTGAGGGCCACAGATACGCAGTATTTT.

This clonotype has ten or more counts. The V and J genes are TRBV5-1 and TRBJ2-7, with TRBD1 matching 7 bases. The ends lost 4 bases at V and 3 bases at J; junction bases unmatched: 4. CDR1 SGHRS and CDR2 YFSETQ come from the germline V gene. The CDR3 has 13 amino acids. DNA of the CDR3: TGCGCCAGCAGCGTGGACAGGATCTACGAGCAGTACTTC. Residues: CASSVDRIYEQYF.

This clonotype has ten or more counts. The chain is built from TRBV7-2 and TRBJ2-3, with TRBD1 identical over 10 bases. This CDR3 spans 16 amino acids. Trimming at V came to 4 bases and at J to 6 bases, leaving 10 bases not matched to a gene. CDR1 SGHTA and CDR2 FQGNSA come from the germline V gene. The CDR3: CASSSSRQGAGDTQYF. Here the CDR3 DNA reads TGTGCCAGCAGCTCCAGCCGACAGGGGGCTGGGGATACGCAGTATTTT.

This clonotype has a count of ten or more. This chain uses TRBV7-2 with TRBJ2-4; TRBD1 aligns across 9 bases. Germline CDR1 is SGHTA and CDR2 is FQGNSA. The CDR3 has 14 amino acids. J lost 9 bases, V lost 5 bases, and 8 bases had no gene match. The CDR3 nucleotides are TGTGCCAGCAGCCCCGACAGGGGGGAAGGCATTCAGTACTTC. Protein product: CASSPDRGEGIQYF.

This clonotype appeared many times. The chain couples TRBV20-1 to TRBJ2-3; TRBD2 matches at 10 bases. From germline, CDR1 is DFQATT and CDR2 SNEGSKA (reference sequence). The junction had 5 bases not matched to a gene; V was cut back by 5 bases and J by 0 bases. This CDR3 region has 15 residues. The CDR3 is CSAPTLAGSTDTQYF. The CDR3 DNA follows: TGCAGTGCTCCTACACTAGCGGGGAGCACAGATACGCAGTATTTT.

This clonotype has a count of ten or more. V and J are TRBV5-1 and TRBJ2-5; either TRBD1 or TRBD2 may fit D (5 bases each). The ends were cut back, 0 bases at V and 2 bases at J, with 11 bases in the middle. The CDR3 sequence is 15 residues long. Germline assignment: CDR1 SGHRS and CDR2 YFSETQ. The CDR3 DNA reads as TGCGCCAGCAGCTTGGTACCGGGACCGCAAGAGACCCAGTACTTC. It encodes CASSLVPGPQETQYF.

On this clonotype itself: At one end the junction does not follow the germline gene, possibly because of a read error. The genes are TRBV10-3 and TRBJ1-6, with TRBD1 matching over 8 bases. Germline lookup yields CDR1 ENHRY and CDR2 SYGVKD. The CDR3 totals 14 residues. The CDR3 nucleotides are TGTGCCACCCGGGACAGGATTGGTAATTCAACCCTCAACTTT. Residues: CATRDRIGNSTLNF.

This clonotype has at least ten counts. The chain has TRBV3-1 and TRBJ2-7, with D perhaps TRBD1 (5 bases). Germline V gives CDR1 LGHDT, CDR2 YNNKEL (reference sequence). This CDR3 contains 15 residues. With 0 bases removed from V and 0 bases from J, the gap between germline ends came to 9 bases. The CDR3 DNA reads TGTGCCAGCAGCCAAGATATTGACAGCTCCTACGAGCAGTACTTC. Amino acids: CASSQDIDSSYEQYF.

This clonotype was counted ten times or more. CDR3 in amino acids: CASSRGGSQETQYF. CDR3 coding DNA: TGTGCCAGCAGCCGCGGGGGGTCACAAGAGACCCAGTACTTC. The chain carries TRBV12-3 or TRBV12-4 and TRBJ2-5; TRBD2 matches at 8 bases. The trim removed 6 bases at V and 2 bases at J, leaving 5 bases unmatched. The length of the CDR3 is 14 residues.

In its sample, this clonotype was seen many times. The V and J genes are TRBV29-1 and TRBJ2-7; 12 nucleotides line up with TRBD2. V shed 4 bases and J 3 bases; nucleotides not matched to a gene: 7. Germline values: CDR1 SQVTM, CDR2 ANQGSEA. This CDR3 region has 15 residues. CDR3 in amino acids: CSVVLASGRGYEQYF. The CDR3 nucleotides read TGCAGCGTTGTGTTGGCTAGCGGGAGGGGCTACGAGCAGTACTTC.

V and J are TRBV16 and TRBJ1-2; D not resolved. CDR1 and CDR2 (germline): KGHSY, FQNENV. CDR3 length equals 13 residues. The V gene lost 0 bases and the J gene lost 7 bases, with 9 bases spanning the gap. CDR3 bases: TGTGCCAGCAGCCAATCTTTGTGGGCTGGCTACACCTTC. It translates to CASSQSLWAGYTF.

In its sample, this clonotype was seen many times. The rearrangement links TRBV20-1 to TRBJ1-1; possibly TRBD1 for D (5 bases). V was trimmed by 1 base and J by 11 bases, leaving 17 bases between them. This CDR3 is 13 amino acids long. Germline V gene sequence: CDR1 DFQATT, CDR2 SNEGSKA (reference sequence). The CDR3, as DNA: TGCAGTGCTAGAGTTCCCGGGACGCCTTACGCTTTCTTT. Its protein is CSARVPGTPYAFF.

The rearrangement joins TRBV5-1 to TRBJ1-1, with no clear D. Per germline, CDR1 SGHRS and CDR2 YFSETQ. V was clipped by 4 bases and J by 4 bases, with 17 bases between them. This CDR3 is built from 15 residues. CDR3 residues: CASSGSWASPTEAFF. CDR3 DNA: TGCGCCAGCAGCGGCTCGTGGGCAAGTCCCACTGAAGCTTTCTTT. The full variable domain, in which reference TRBV5-1 and TRBJ1-1 provide the parts outside the CDR3, is KAGVTQTPRYLIKTRGQQVTLSCSPISGHRSVSWYQQTPGQGLQFLFEYFSETQRNKGNFPGRFSGRQFSNSRSEMNVSTLELGDSALYLCASSGSWASPTEAFFGQGTRLTVV.